This entry describes one TCR beta chain. This entry belongs to a study of blood T cell repertoires in COVID-19. TCRdb's copy holds only in-frame clones and misses some; the assay was immunoSEQ multiplex PCR. The table lists 95,000 or so clones, approximately 81% of them singletons. Trimming removed 0 bases from V and 2 bases from J, with 15 bases in between. Per the germline V gene, CDR1 is SGDLS and CDR2 is YYNGEE. The CDR3 is 16 residues long. What was sequenced was peripheral blood. The chain links TRBV9 to TRBJ2-7; a weak D match, TRBD2 (6 bases). The origin of this receptor is a man older than 75 with active or convalescent COVID-19. This CDR3 reads CASSVDGSRGAYEQYF. CDR3 in DNA: TGTGCCAGCAGCGTAGATGGATCGCGGGGCGCCTACGAGCAGTACTTC.